The 27 T cell receptor beta chains reported below all come from one sample, sequenced in a study of cytomegalovirus exposure and HLA in healthy donors. Primers for the PCR totalled 60 Vbeta and 13 Jbeta. Measured with immunoSEQ multiplex PCR; TCRdb has only the in-frame clones, and not every one. This repertoire shows about 120,000 clones, about 75% found once; its top ten account for less than 3.5%. What was sequenced was PBMCs. The source is a woman in her 40s in good health and CMV-seropositive.

This clone has a handful of counts. The chain links TRBV29-1 to TRBJ2-7, with D perhaps matching TRBD1 (5 bases). V lost 4 bases and J 3 bases, leaving 10 bases between the germline ends. Germline V gene sequence: CDR1 SQVTM, CDR2 ANQGSEA. This CDR3 region has 12 residues. The CDR3 is CSVGSGNYEQYF. Here the CDR3 DNA reads TGCAGCGTTGGTTCAGGGAACTACGAGCAGTACTTC.

J is TRBJ1-5 and V is TRBV28, with D maybe TRBD1 (5 bases). V shed 6 bases and J shed 4 bases, with 13 bases lying between them. The germline gives CDR1 MDHEN, CDR2 SYDVKM. The CDR3 has 14 residues. The CDR3 loop is CASSSSGGNQPQHF. The CDR3 nucleotides are TGTGCCAGCAGCTCCTCGGGGGGGAATCAGCCCCAGCATTTT.

The chain has TRBV25-1 and TRBJ2-7, with a tentative D call TRBD2 (6 bases). CDR1 and CDR2 from the germline V gene are MGHDK and SYGVNS. The V end was cut by 5 bases, the J end by 1 base, with 15 bases between. This CDR3 contains 15 residues. Here the CDR3 DNA reads TGTGCCAGCAGTCTTGTGGCGGAGGGATCCTACGAGCAGTACTTC. It translates to CASSLVAEGSYEQYF.

J is TRBJ2-1 and V is TRBV19; D not resolved. Germline V gene data show CDR1 as LNHDA and CDR2 as SQIVND (reference sequence). Trimming took off 4 bases at V and 7 bases at J, with 17 bases between the two ends. The CDR3 extends over 15 amino acids. The CDR3, as DNA: TGTGCCAGTAGTAATCTATCCTGGGCACTGAATGAGCAGTTCTTC. It codes for CASSNLSWALNEQFF.

This chain links TRBV19 with TRBJ2-3, with 14 positions matching TRBD2. The ends lost 5 bases at V and 9 bases at J; junction bases unmatched: 10. The CDR3 extends over 16 amino acids. Germline V gene lookup returns CDR1 LNHDA and CDR2 SQIVND (reference sequence). The CDR3 region has the DNA TGTGCCAGTAGTGCCGGACTAGCGGGAGGCGGAGGCACGCAGTATTTT. It codes for CASSAGLAGGGGTQYF.

The chain couples TRBV6-5 to TRBJ1-2; 8 nucleotides agree with TRBD1. The V and J ends lost 5 bases and 6 bases, in that order; junction bases with no gene match: 8. The CDR3 has 14 amino acids. Germline assignment: CDR1 MNHEY and CDR2 SVGAGI. The CDR3 reads CASSEGQGADGYTF. The CDR3 DNA follows: TGTGCCAGCAGTGAAGGACAGGGCGCGGATGGCTACACCTTC.

This clone was seen a few times. The chain couples TRBV11-1 to TRBJ2-5, with D hard to call. The CDR3 sequence is 14 residues long. Germline loops: CDR1 SGHAT, CDR2 FQDESV (reference sequence). Trimming pared 5 bases from V and 5 bases from J, leaving 15 bases between. The CDR3 DNA sequence: TGTGCCAGCAGCCCCGTTAGAGGTCGGGAGACCCAGTACTTC. Translated, it gives CASSPVRGRETQYF.

This clone has just a few counts. The chain recombines TRBV7-9 with TRBJ1-2, with D possibly matching TRBD1 (6 bases). V lost 3 bases to trimming and J lost 8 bases, with 16 bases between them. The CDR3 covers 14 residues. CDR1 and CDR2 (germline): SEHNR, FQNEAQ (reference sequence). In nucleotides, the CDR3 is TGTGCCAGCAGCTTGGCAGGGGAATCGCTAGGCTACACCTTC. Translated, it gives CASSLAGESLGYTF.

The CDR3 nucleotides read TGTGCCGCTTCCGGGACACCGCGCTCCTACGAGCAGTACTTC. This translates into CAASGTPRSYEQYF. This rearrangement joins TRBV7-9 to TRBJ2-7; possibly TRBD1 for D (6 bases). The germline gives CDR1 SEHNR, CDR2 FQNEAQ (reference sequence). V was shortened by 11 bases and J by 0 bases, with 17 bases between the two germline ends. The CDR3 has 14 residues.

This chain joins TRBV4-1 and TRBJ2-2; the match to TRBD2 covers 15 bases. The CDR3 is 20 residues long. Germline trimming cut 4 bases from V and 0 bases from J; bases unmatched to any gene: 9. Germline loops: CDR1 MGHRA, CDR2 YSYEKL. The CDR3 nucleotides read TGCGCCAGCAGCCCGACTGGGACTAGCGGGAGGTCTTCGAACACCGGGGAGCTGTTTTTT. Translation gives CASSPTGTSGRSSNTGELFF.

The chain combines TRBV30 with TRBJ2-7; 8 positions agree with TRBD2. Germline trimming cut 0 bases from V and 6 bases from J; bases unmatched to any gene: 4. The CDR3 covers 13 residues. Germline V CDR1 and CDR2: GTSNPN, SVGIG (reference sequence). CDR3 in amino acids: CAWSVNSGTEQYF. The DNA for the CDR3 is TGTGCCTGGAGTGTTAATAGCGGGACCGAGCAGTACTTC.

The V gene is TRBV30, the J gene TRBJ2-1, with 11 positions matching TRBD2. Germline CDR1 reads GTSNPN; CDR2 reads SVGIG (reference sequence). V gave up 1 base and J gave up 0 bases; unmatched junction bases: 23. This CDR3 has 23 residues. The CDR3 DNA sequence: TGTGCCTGGAGTGGCAGGGGGGTAGCGGGAGGGAGTAATGGGGATAGCTCCTACAATGAGCAGTTCTTC. Translation gives CAWSGRGVAGGSNGDSSYNEQFF.

The rearrangement joins TRBV7-3 to TRBJ2-1; a possible D gene is TRBD1 (5 bases). With 0 bases removed from V and 5 bases from J, the gap between germline ends came to 11 bases. Germline lookup yields CDR1 SGHTA and CDR2 FQGTGA. This CDR3 region has 15 residues. The CDR3 bases are TGTGCCAGCAGCTTAACGGGGCGATTAAACAATGAGCAGTTCTTC. Translation: CASSLTGRLNNEQFF.

The chain is built from TRBV6-5 and TRBJ2-7, with 11 bases matching TRBD1. The V and J ends lost 2 bases and 3 bases, in that order; junction bases with no gene match: 6. This CDR3 comprises 16 residues. The germline V gene encodes CDR1 MNHEY and CDR2 SVGAGI. The CDR3 region has the DNA TGTGCCAGCAGTTACCGAGGGGGGACAGGGGGCTACGAGCAGTACTTC. Its translation: CASSYRGGTGGYEQYF.

The chain joins TRBV6-6 to TRBJ1-5, with TRBD1 matching 8 bases. Germline CDR1 MNHNY, CDR2 SVGAGI (reference sequence). V shed 7 bases and J 4 bases; nucleotides not matched to a gene: 9. This CDR3 contains 15 residues. In DNA form, the CDR3 reads TGTGCCAGCAACGGACAGGGAGGGATTAATCAGCCCCAGCATTTT. It encodes CASNGQGGINQPQHF.

The genes are TRBV7-2 and TRBJ2-5; possibly TRBD1 for D (5 bases). The CDR3 length is 14 residues. Germline V lookup: CDR1 SGHTA, CDR2 FQGNSA. V was pared by 3 bases and J by 2 bases, with 10 bases between. The CDR3 DNA sequence: TGTGCCAGCAGCTTTCAGGGTTCTCAAGAGACCCAGTACTTC. It yields the protein CASSFQGSQETQYF.

Only a few counts were recorded for this clone. The J gene is TRBJ1-2, the V gene TRBV25-1; D may be TRBD1 (6 bases). Trimming left V 5 bases short and J 4 bases short, with 20 bases between. The CDR3 loop spans 16 amino acids. CDR1 is MGHDK, CDR2 SYGVNS, per germline. CDR3 nucleotides: TGTGCCAGCAGTAGGGGGGGCAGCCTGGGGGGCTATGGCTACACCTTC. The encoded protein is CASSRGGSLGGYGYTF.

The chain uses TRBV30 and TRBJ2-3; a possible D gene is TRBD2 (6 bases). Germline V gives CDR1 GTSNPN, CDR2 SVGIG (reference sequence). V lost 1 base to trimming and J lost 4 bases, with 9 bases between them. The CDR3 contains 13 residues. The CDR3 spells CAWSDGTSDTQYF. In DNA, the CDR3 is TGTGCCTGGAGTGACGGGACTTCAGATACGCAGTATTTT.

The rearrangement joins TRBV7-2 to TRBJ2-3, with TRBD1 as a possible D gene (7 bases). Germline V lookup: CDR1 SGHTA, CDR2 FQGNSA. V was cut by 5 bases and J by 5 bases, with 14 bases left in between. CDR3 length: 14 amino acids. The chain's CDR3 is CASSPRGELDTQYF. CDR3 DNA: TGTGCCAGCAGCCCCAGGGGGGAATTAGATACGCAGTATTTT.

V is TRBV13 and J is TRBJ2-3; TRBD2 might be the D (6 bases). The CDR3 extends over 14 amino acids. Germline CDR1 is PRHDT and CDR2 is FYEKMQ (reference sequence). Trimming left V 5 bases short and J 4 bases short, with 13 bases between. As DNA, the CDR3 is TGTGCCAGCAGCGCGGGACTTAAAGCAGATACGCAGTATTTT. Amino acid sequence: CASSAGLKADTQYF.

V usage is TRBV9 and J usage is TRBJ1-4; maybe TRBD1 (6 bases). Germline assignment: CDR1 SGDLS and CDR2 YYNGEE. CDR3 size: 17 residues. V lost 2 bases to trimming and J lost 3 bases, with 17 bases between them. CDR3 protein: CASSVPSQGLANEKLFF. The CDR3, as DNA: TGTGCCAGCAGCGTCCCCTCCCAGGGGCTGGCTAATGAAAAACTGTTTTTT. Variable domain in full (rest from reference TRBV9 and TRBJ1-4): DSGVTQTPKHLITATGQRVTLRCSPRSGDLSVYWYQQSLDQGLQFLIQYYNGEERAKGNILERFSAQQFPDLHSELNLSSLELGDSALYFCASSVPSQGLANEKLFFGSGTQLSVL.

This chain connects TRBV9 to TRBJ1-2, with 7 positions matching TRBD1. The CDR3 sequence is 15 residues long. Germline V gives CDR1 SGDLS, CDR2 YYNGEE. V trimming: 0 bases; J trimming: 8 bases; junction bases outside the gene matches: 10. The CDR3 bases are TGTGCCAGCAGCGTAGGTCACAGGGGCACCTCCGGCTACACCTTC. As protein: CASSVGHRGTSGYTF.

The chain couples TRBV2 to TRBJ2-6; TRBD1 matches at 8 bases. V gave up 7 bases and J gave up 5 bases; unmatched junction bases: 7. Germline CDR1 and CDR2: SNHLY and FYNNEI. The CDR3 covers 15 residues. In nucleotides, the CDR3 is TGTGCCAGCACTGAGCAGGGGGCAAGGGCCAACGTCCTGACTTTC. It specifies CASTEQGARANVLTF.

The chain combines TRBV18 with TRBJ1-4; 10 nucleotides agree with TRBD1. With 3 bases clipped from V and 5 bases from J, the junction kept 3 bases outside the gene matches. CDR1 is KGHSH and CDR2 is LQKENI in the germline V gene. The CDR3 sequence is 15 residues long. The CDR3 sequence: CASSPPGQGNEKLFF. The DNA of the CDR3 is TGTGCCAGCTCACCGCCGGGACAGGGGAATGAAAAACTGTTTTTT. Full variable domain (remainder filled in from reference TRBV18 and TRBJ1-4): NAGVMQNPRHLVRRRGQEARLRCSPMKGHSHVYWYRQLPEEGLKFMVYLQKENIIDESGMPKERFSAEFPKEGPSILRIQQVVRGDSAAYFCASSPPGQGNEKLFFGSGTQLSVL.

The rearrangement uses TRBV25-1 and TRBJ1-2; possibly TRBD1 for D (6 bases). Trimming removed 9 bases from V and 4 bases from J, with 9 bases in between. Germline assignment: CDR1 MGHDK and CDR2 SYGVNS. This CDR3 has 11 amino acids. The CDR3 bases are TGTGCCAGTCAGGGGCCCTATGGCTACACCTTC. This codes for CASQGPYGYTF.

This clone has more than one count but fewer than ten. The chain links TRBV28 to TRBJ1-2, with a possible D match to TRBD1 (6 bases). The CDR3 is 14 residues long. V dropped 5 bases and J dropped 3 bases, with 13 bases sitting between them. Looked up from germline, CDR1 is MDHEN and CDR2 is SYDVKM. CDR3 bases: TGTGCCAGCAGTGCACCTGACAGGTACTATGGCTACACCTTC. Translation: CASSAPDRYYGYTF.

The chain is built from TRBV15 and TRBJ1-5; D not resolved. This CDR3 comprises 14 residues. V was clipped by 0 bases and J by 4 bases, with 7 bases between them. Germline CDR1 is LNHNV and CDR2 is YYDKDF (reference sequence). For the CDR3, the DNA is TGTGCCACCAGCAGAGATCCCAGGAATCAGCCCCAGCATTTT. This translates into CATSRDPRNQPQHF.